A single sample is the source of the 7 T cell receptor beta chains below, sequenced in a study of cytomegalovirus exposure and HLA in healthy donors. Both 60 Vbeta primers and 13 Jbeta primers went into the PCR. Data came from immunoSEQ multiplex PCR; TCRdb stores just in-frame clones and leaves some out. This table holds 95,000 to 150,000 clones, 81% found once. The specimen sequenced was PBMCs. These receptor sequences come from a man aged 18 to 30 in good health and CMV-seropositive.

This sequence joins TRBV19 and TRBJ1-2, with 10 bases fitting TRBD1. Trimming cost V 4 bases and J 4 bases; bases outside gene matches: 9. The germline V gene encodes CDR1 LNHDA and CDR2 SQIVND (reference sequence). The CDR3 contains 16 residues. CDR3: CASSRITTGGVYGYTF. The CDR3 coding sequence is TGTGCCAGTAGTAGGATCACGACAGGGGGCGTCTATGGCTACACCTTC.

The chain has TRBV5-5 and TRBJ1-6; tentatively, D is TRBD1 (5 bases). Trimming shortened V by 2 bases and J by 9 bases, and 24 bases separated the two germline ends. Germline V lookup: CDR1 SGHKS, CDR2 YYEKEE (reference sequence). CDR3 size: 18 residues. The CDR3 region is CASSFGQGITSILSPLHF. CDR3 sequence (DNA): TGTGCCAGCAGCTTTGGGCAGGGTATAACCTCGATCCTTTCACCCCTCCACTTT.

This clone was counted between two and nine times. The V call is TRBV4-3, the J call TRBJ2-1; the match to TRBD1 covers 8 bases. CDR1 is LGHNA and CDR2 is YSLEER in the germline V gene. The CDR3 has 16 amino acids. V lost 1 base, J lost 5 bases, and 7 bases stayed unmatched. The CDR3 DNA follows: TGCGCCAGCAGCCAAGTTTTGGACAGGGCCCACAATGAGCAGTTCTTC. Encoded protein: CASSQVLDRAHNEQFF.

The genes are TRBV27 and TRBJ2-7, with 11 bases fitting TRBD2. Germline V gives CDR1 MNHEY, CDR2 SMNVEV (reference sequence). There are 19 residues in the CDR3. J lost 3 bases, V lost 0 bases, and 13 bases had no gene match. The CDR3 nucleotides read TGTGCCAGCAGTTTATCCCCTCGGTGGTTAGCGGGAGGGTTCTACGAGCAGTACTTC. Protein sequence: CASSLSPRWLAGGFYEQYF.

The chain carries TRBV9 and TRBJ1-1, with 7 bases aligning to TRBD1. The CDR3 contains 16 residues. Trimming cost V 3 bases and J 5 bases; bases outside gene matches: 13. Per the germline V gene, CDR1 is SGDLS and CDR2 is YYNGEE. Here the CDR3 reads CASSERAWDSKTEAFF. CDR3 nucleotides: TGTGCCAGCAGCGAGAGAGCGTGGGACAGTAAAACTGAAGCTTTCTTT.

In this sample, this clone turned up a few times. This chain uses TRBV6-1 with TRBJ1-2, with D tentatively TRBD1 (5 bases). V dropped 0 bases and J dropped 5 bases, with 10 bases sitting between them. The CDR3 consists of 14 residues. The germline CDR1 and CDR2 sequences are MNHNS and SASEGT. Written as DNA, the CDR3 is TGTGCCAGCAGTGAAGCACAGCAGGGTTATGGCTACACCTTC. Its translation is CASSEAQQGYGYTF.

The V call is TRBV2, the J call TRBJ2-3; 12 bases match TRBD2. The V and J ends lost 7 bases and 0 bases, in that order; junction bases with no gene match: 8. The CDR3 covers 17 residues. Germline lookup yields CDR1 SNHLY and CDR2 FYNNEI. The CDR3 is CASIGLAGSPSTDTQYF. As DNA, the CDR3 is TGTGCCAGCATTGGACTAGCGGGGAGCCCTAGCACAGATACGCAGTATTTT.